These T cell receptor beta chains were read from a single sample in a study of blood T cells in healthy people across ages. Via MiXCR, TCRdb re-called the 5' RACE reads, giving one row per CDR3 protein. The table has 500,000 to 550,000 distinct CDR3 sequences, less than 25% seen once. The sample was also linked to a second study, of T cells of mothers and their children.

Material for sequencing was blood. The receptors derive from a boy under 18 in good health. The CDR3 runs from the conserved cysteine through the conserved F or W. A D gene is named only where the DNA matches it firmly. A clone size is listed for some rows: how often the clone was seen (once, few, many), or a class if it is expanded.

DNA,CDR3,V,size,length,D,J
TGTGCCAGTAGTACCCAAAAACCTGGGGAAGAGGGACTAGCGTCTATGATCGAGCAGTTCTTC,CASSTQKPGEEGLASMIEQFF,TRBV19,NA,21,TRBD2,TRBJ2-1
TGTGCCAGCAGCCTGGGACTAGCGGGAGGGGAGCAGTACTTC,CASSLGLAGGEQYF,TRBV4-2,NA,14,TRBD2,TRBJ2-7
TGTGCCAGCAGTTTAGGGTATTCCTACAATGAGCAGTTCTTC,CASSLGYSYNEQFF,TRBV27,NA,14,NA,TRBJ2-1
TGCAGCGTTGATGTGGGAGGACTCACCGGGGAGCTGTTTTTT,CSVDVGGLTGELFF,TRBV29-1,NA,14,NA,TRBJ2-2
TGTGCCAGCTCACCAGTAAAGACTGCAACTAATGAAAAACTGTTTTTT,CASSPVKTATNEKLFF,TRBV18,NA,16,NA,TRBJ1-4
TGCAGCGTAGAAAGGACAGGGCATGGCTACACCTTC,CSVERTGHGYTF,TRBV29-1,few,12,TRBD1,TRBJ1-2
TGTGCCAGCAGCCCAACCACAGGTTCTAACTATGGCTACACCTTC,CASSPTTGSNYGYTF,TRBV7-2,NA,15,NA,TRBJ1-2
TGCGCCAGCAGCCAAGATCCGGGGAAGCAGTTCTTC,CASSQDPGKQFF,TRBV4-1,NA,12,NA,TRBJ2-1
TGTGCCTGGAGTCTGGTTCCCTACGAGCAGTACTTC,CAWSLVPYEQYF,TRBV30,NA,12,NA,TRBJ2-7
TGTGCCAGCAGTGAAGTACAGGCCACTGTCTCTGGGGCCAACGTCCTGACTTTC,CASSEVQATVSGANVLTF,TRBV6-1,few,18,NA,TRBJ2-6
TGTGCCAGCAGCCAGAACAGGGGGCTTTATGACTACACCTTC,CASSQNRGLYDYTF,TRBV14,NA,14,TRBD1,TRBJ1-2
TGTGCCAGCAGCTTAGTTTTCCGGGAGGATAGCGGGGAGCTGTTTTTT,CASSLVFREDSGELFF,TRBV11-2,few,16,TRBD2,TRBJ2-2
TGCGCCAGCAGCCTTCTTGGGACAGGGGCGACTGAAGCTTTCTTT,CASSLLGTGATEAFF,TRBV4-1,few,15,TRBD1,TRBJ1-1
TGTGCCAGCAGTTACCTTGGACAGCCCAATCAGCCCCAGCATTTT,CASSYLGQPNQPQHF,TRBV6-2/TRBV6-3,NA,15,NA,TRBJ1-5
TGTGCCAGCAGCGTTGCGGGGGGAAGCTTCAATGAGCAGTTCTTC,CASSVAGGSFNEQFF,TRBV9,NA,15,TRBD2,TRBJ2-1
TGTGCCAGCAGCCAAGATCGGACTAGCGGGAGTGAGACCCAGTACTTC,CASSQDRTSGSETQYF,TRBV4-2,few,16,TRBD2,TRBJ2-5
TGCAGTGCTAGCGGGGGGGCGACTAATGAAAAACTGTTTTTT,CSASGGATNEKLFF,TRBV20-1,NA,14,NA,TRBJ1-4
TGCGCCGGCAGCGTGCCCCCAGTTGGGGCCAACGTCCTGACTTTC,CAGSVPPVGANVLTF,TRBV5-1,NA,15,NA,TRBJ2-6
TGTGCCAGCAGCTTATCCCACGACAGGGTCATGAACACTGAAGCTTTCTTT,CASSLSHDRVMNTEAFF,TRBV7-2,few,17,TRBD1,TRBJ1-1
TGTGCCAGCTCACCCCGAAGGACAGGGGGCGATTTCAAGGATCAGCCCCAGCATTTT,CASSPRRTGGDFKDQPQHF,TRBV18,NA,19,TRBD1,TRBJ1-5
TGTGCCAGCAGTCTCGGGACAGAACTCGATCCGATCCAAGAGACCCAGTACTTC,CASSLGTELDPIQETQYF,TRBV28,few,18,TRBD1,TRBJ2-5
TGTGCCATCAGTCCAGGGGTAAACTACAATGAGCAGTTCTTC,CAISPGVNYNEQFF,TRBV10-3,few,14,NA,TRBJ2-1
TGTGCCAGCAGTGCTCGGACAGGGACCTACGAGCAGTACTTC,CASSARTGTYEQYF,TRBV6-5,few,14,TRBD1,TRBJ2-7
TGTGCTAGTGGTTCTCAATGGAATGAGCAGTTCTTC,CASGSQWNEQFF,TRBV12-5,NA,12,NA,TRBJ2-1
TGTGCCAGCACCCGACCGGGACAGACTAACTATGGCTACACCTTC,CASTRPGQTNYGYTF,TRBV28,few,15,TRBD1,TRBJ1-2
TGTGCCAGCAGTAATAGACCTAAGGGGGATATTGAAGCTTTCTTT,CASSNRPKGDIEAFF,TRBV6-6,NA,15,NA,TRBJ1-1
TGTGCCAGCAGCTTCGGGACGGGGGGTTGGGATGAGCAGTTCTTC,CASSFGTGGWDEQFF,TRBV7-6,NA,15,TRBD2,TRBJ2-1
TGTGCCAGCAGCGAAAGAGCCAAAAACATTCAGTACTTC,CASSERAKNIQYF,TRBV12-3/TRBV12-4,NA,13,NA,TRBJ2-4
TGTGCCAGCAGCCTACGTCCAGCAAGGGGGGAGGACGAGCAGTACTTC,CASSLRPARGEDEQYF,TRBV7-2,few,16,NA,TRBJ2-7
TGTGCCAGCAGCTTAAACCAGGGCTTCTCTCAGCCCCAGCATTTT,CASSLNQGFSQPQHF,TRBV7-2,NA,15,NA,TRBJ1-5
TGCGCCAGCAGCCCCTACAGGGGGGCCTCCTACAATGAGCAGTTCTTC,CASSPYRGASYNEQFF,TRBV4-1,NA,16,TRBD1,TRBJ2-1
TGTGCCAGCAGCTCAGAGGTATCCACCGGGGAGCTGTTTTTT,CASSSEVSTGELFF,TRBV7-9,NA,14,NA,TRBJ2-2
TGTGCCAGCTCCCACACAGGGTACAATGAGCAGTTCTTC,CASSHTGYNEQFF,TRBV18,few,13,NA,TRBJ2-1
TGTGCCAGCAGCTTACAAGGGGGACGGACTGAAGCTTTCTTT,CASSLQGGRTEAFF,TRBV7-3,few,14,NA,TRBJ1-1
TGCGCCAGCAGTCGGGGGGCGGGGGCTGCTGACAATGAGCAGTTCTTC,CASSRGAGAADNEQFF,TRBV5-1,NA,16,NA,TRBJ2-1
TGTGCCAGCAGCGTAGACGGCATGCGAGATGAGCAGTTCTTC,CASSVDGMRDEQFF,TRBV9,NA,14,NA,TRBJ2-1
TGTGCCAGCAGTCCAGGGATGCTGGCAACTAATGAAAAACTGTTTTTT,CASSPGMLATNEKLFF,TRBV3-1,NA,16,NA,TRBJ1-4
TGTGCCAGCAGCGTAGCTCCCGAGCACACTGAAGCTTTCTTT,CASSVAPEHTEAFF,TRBV9,NA,14,NA,TRBJ1-1
TGTGCCAGCAGCCCGGGGCACTATTCAGATGGCTACACCTTC,CASSPGHYSDGYTF,TRBV27,few,14,NA,TRBJ1-2
TGTGCCAACAGGCCCGGGACTAGCGGGATCAATGAGCAGTTCTTC,CANRPGTSGINEQFF,TRBV7-9,NA,15,TRBD2,TRBJ2-1
TGCGCCAGCAGCCTGGGACAGGGGAGGATGTATGAGCAGTACTTC,CASSLGQGRMYEQYF,TRBV5-1,once,15,TRBD1,TRBJ2-5
TGTGCCAGCAGGGGACAGGGAGGGAACACTGAAGCTTTCTTT,CASRGQGGNTEAFF,TRBV3-1,few,14,TRBD1,TRBJ1-1
TGTGCCAGCAGCGATGGGCGGGGTTACGAGCAGTACTTC,CASSDGRGYEQYF,TRBV7-2,few,13,NA,TRBJ2-7
TGTGCCAGCAGCGGGGCCGACTCGAACACTGAAGCTTTCTTT,CASSGADSNTEAFF,TRBV7-6,NA,14,NA,TRBJ1-1
TGTGCCAGCCTCAGGGGGCCTGGGGCCAACGTCCCGACTTTC,CASLRGPGANVPTF,TRBV6-1,NA,14,TRBD1,TRBJ2-6
TGTGCCAGCAGCGTACCAGGACTAGCGGTGAACAATGAGCAGTTCTTC,CASSVPGLAVNNEQFF,TRBV7-9,NA,16,TRBD2,TRBJ2-1
TGTGCCAGCAGCGACGACACCGGGGAGCTGTTTTTT,CASSDDTGELFF,TRBV9,few,12,NA,TRBJ2-2
TGCGCCAGCAGCCAAGATCAAGGGACAGCCAGGTACTTC,CASSQDQGTARYF,TRBV4-3,few,13,TRBD1,TRBJ2-7
TGTGCCACCAGCAGAGATACAGGACAGGGAAGAACTGGGGCCAACGTCCTGACTTTC,CATSRDTGQGRTGANVLTF,TRBV15,many,19,TRBD1,TRBJ2-6
TGTGCCACGACAGGACAAGAGACCCAGTACTTC,CATTGQETQYF,TRBV28,few,11,NA,TRBJ2-5
TGTGCCAGCAGCTTCACGGACAGCCGTAATGAAAAACTGTTTTTT,CASSFTDSRNEKLFF,TRBV7-2,NA,15,NA,TRBJ1-4
TGTGCCAGCAGTTTAGTGGGACAGGGGGCCTACGAGCAGTACTTC,CASSLVGQGAYEQYF,TRBV12-3/TRBV12-4,few,15,TRBD1,TRBJ2-7
TGTGCCAGCAGCTTGGGACTTGGATCCAGCATTCAGTACTTC,CASSLGLGSSIQYF,TRBV5-6,NA,14,NA,TRBJ2-4